These 26 T cell receptor beta chains originate from one sample sequenced in a study of shared clonotypes between healthy human individuals. Some clones are missing from TCRdb's copy, which holds only in-frame ones; the method was immunoSEQ multiplex PCR. The profile shows about 990,000 clones, approximately 78% of them singletons. Sequencing was carried out using memory CD4+ T cells from PBMCs. Subset given: CD45RA-negative fraction. Source of these receptors: a man aged 18 to 30 in good health. Some clones in this sample may be carry-over from other donors' samples.

As for this clone: Distinct nucleotide sequences in the sample also encode this CDR3. The chain joins TRBV28 to TRBJ1-5; weak D call: TRBD1 (5 bases). CDR3 length equals 14 residues. The V gene lost 4 bases and the J gene lost 2 bases, with 9 bases spanning the gap. Germline CDR1 and CDR2: MDHEN and SYDVKM. Written as DNA, the CDR3 is TGTGCCAGCAGTTGGGGGAGGGGCAATCAGCCCCAGCATTTT. It translates to CASSWGRGNQPQHF.

This sequence joins TRBV7-9 and TRBJ1-4; the match to TRBD1 covers 7 bases. Germline values: CDR1 SEHNR, CDR2 FQNEAQ (reference sequence). The CDR3 runs to 15 residues. The ends lost 6 bases at V and 0 bases at J; junction bases unmatched: 4. The CDR3 DNA is TGTGCCAGCAGTGCGGGACAGCCAACTAATGAAAAACTGTTTTTT. Translation: CASSAGQPTNEKLFF. Based on the CDR3 plus reference TRBV7-9 and TRBJ1-4, the full variable domain is DTGVSQNPRHKITKRGQNVTFRCDPISEHNRLYWYRQTLGQGPEFLTYFQNEAQLEKSRLLSDRFSAERPKGSFSTLEIQRTEQGDSAMYLCASSAGQPTNEKLFFGSGTQLSVL.

The count of this clone is one. The rearrangement links TRBV19 to TRBJ1-1; D gene ambiguous. Germline assignment: CDR1 LNHDA and CDR2 SQIVND (reference sequence). Trimming pared 10 bases from V and 6 bases from J, leaving 24 bases between. The CDR3 totals 15 residues. CDR3 nucleotides: TGTGCCACTGGGAGACCCGGAGGGCAGCCATCTGAAGCTTTCTTT. This codes for CATGRPGGQPSEAFF. Together with reference TRBV19 and TRBJ1-1, the CDR3 gives the full variable domain: DGGITQSPKYLFRKEGQNVTLSCEQNLNHDAMYWYRQDPGQGLRLIYYSQIVNDFQKGDIAEGYSVSREKKESFPLTVTSAQKNPTAFYLCATGRPGGQPSEAFFGQGTRLTVV.

This chain joins TRBV7-2 and TRBJ2-1; D possibly corresponds to TRBD2 (6 bases). Trimming pared 5 bases from V and 6 bases from J, leaving 17 bases between. The CDR3 sequence is 15 residues long. In germline, CDR1 is SGHTA, CDR2 FQGNSA. In DNA form, the CDR3 reads TGTGCCAGCAGCCTAAGCGGGCAAGCGTTCAATGAGCAGTTCTTC. This codes for CASSLSGQAFNEQFF.

The genes are TRBV28 and TRBJ2-7; D may be TRBD2 (5 bases). The ends were cut back, 6 bases at V and 2 bases at J, with 23 bases in the middle. The germline V gene has CDR1 MDHEN and CDR2 SYDVKM. The CDR3 has 17 amino acids. In DNA, the CDR3 is TGTGCCAGCAGGCCCCCGGGGTCCCCCCAATTACCCTACGAGCAGTACTTC. This sequence encodes CASRPPGSPQLPYEQYF. Full variable domain (missing parts from reference TRBV28 and TRBJ2-7): DVKVTQSSRYLVKRTGEKVFLECVQDMDHENMFWYRQDPGLGLRLIYFSYDVKMKEKGDIPEGYSVSREKKERFSLILESASTNQTSMYLCASRPPGSPQLPYEQYFGPGTRLTVT.

This clone was seen more than once but under ten times. J is TRBJ2-5 and V is TRBV25-1; D tentatively fits TRBD1 or TRBD2 (5 bases each). The last part of the DNA fits TRBJ2-7 better; the J call may be wrong. This CDR3 is 13 amino acids long. Germline values: CDR1 MGHDK, CDR2 SYGVNS. The CDR3 bases are TGTGCCAGCAGTGAAGGGGGTAAGCACGAGCAGTACTTC. This gives the protein CASSEGGKHEQYF.

The V gene is TRBV7-2, the J gene TRBJ1-5; TRBD1 aligns across 7 bases. The CDR3 has 15 residues. The J segment lost 2 bases and the V segment lost 1 base, leaving 2 bases of the junction unmatched. Germline lookup yields CDR1 SGHTA and CDR2 FQGNSA. The DNA of the CDR3 is TGTGCCAGCAGCTTAGTTGGGACAGGCAATCAGCCCCAGCATTTT. Protein: CASSLVGTGNQPQHF.

The V gene is TRBV5-1, the J gene TRBJ2-7; the D is unclear. Deletions cut 3 bases from V and 1 base from J, with 8 bases between. Germline CDR1 is SGHRS and CDR2 is YFSETQ. This CDR3 has 13 residues. CDR3: CASSSLGSYEQYF. Here the CDR3 DNA reads TGCGCCAGCAGCTCCCTGGGATCCTACGAGCAGTACTTC. The whole variable domain, filled in from reference TRBV5-1 and TRBJ2-7, reads KAGVTQTPRYLIKTRGQQVTLSCSPISGHRSVSWYQQTPGQGLQFLFEYFSETQRNKGNFPGRFSGRQFSNSRSEMNVSTLELGDSALYLCASSSLGSYEQYFGPGTRLTVT.

This rearrangement joins TRBV14 to TRBJ2-1, with 10 bases matching TRBD2. Looked up from germline, CDR1 is SGHDN and CDR2 is FVKESK. This CDR3 region has 17 residues. V gave up 2 bases and J gave up 3 bases; unmatched junction bases: 7. CDR3 protein: CASSQSRPSGSYNEQFF. The DNA of the CDR3 is TGTGCCAGCAGCCAATCCAGGCCTAGCGGGAGCTACAATGAGCAGTTCTTC.

The rearrangement joins TRBV18 to TRBJ1-3, with D possibly TRBD1 on 5 matching bases. Germline CDR1 is KGHSH and CDR2 is LQKENI. This CDR3 region has 16 residues. V was pared by 2 bases and J by 0 bases, with 11 bases between. Written as DNA, the CDR3 is TGTGCCAGCTCACCATCCCCAGGGCACTCTGGAAACACCATATATTTT. It yields the protein CASSPSPGHSGNTIYF.

As to this clone: A clone one base away is much larger, so this may be a read error. The CDR3 loop is CDWSVLGHGQETQYF. The CDR3 bases are TGTGACTGGAGTGTACTCGGACACGGCCAAGAGACCCAGTACTTC. The chain uses TRBV30 and TRBJ2-5; possible D gene TRBD1, 5 bases. CDR1 GTSNPN and CDR2 SVGIG come from the germline V gene (reference sequence). This CDR3 is 15 amino acids long.

The chain joins TRBV28 to TRBJ1-2; 8 bases are a match to TRBD1. V trimming: 5 bases; J trimming: 7 bases; junction bases outside the gene matches: 9. The CDR3 has 14 amino acids. Per germline, CDR1 MDHEN and CDR2 SYDVKM. The CDR3: CASSAGGALGGYTF. For the CDR3, the DNA is TGTGCCAGCAGTGCAGGGGGCGCGTTAGGTGGCTACACCTTC.

This clone has only a few counts. This chain uses TRBV7-3 with TRBJ2-1; D may be TRBD1 (5 bases). Trimming shortened V by 5 bases and J by 0 bases, and 14 bases separated the two germline ends. This CDR3 comprises 16 residues. The V gene's germline CDR1 is SGHTA and CDR2 FQGTGA. The CDR3 loop is CASSLNQGSSYNEQFF. The CDR3 coding sequence is TGTGCCAGCAGCCTTAATCAGGGAAGCTCCTACAATGAGCAGTTCTTC.

This chain connects TRBV10-3 to TRBJ2-7; 9 positions match TRBD2. Germline trimming cut 0 bases from V and 0 bases from J; bases unmatched to any gene: 3. The CDR3 extends over 16 amino acids. Germline assignment: CDR1 ENHRY and CDR2 SYGVKD. The CDR3 nucleotides read TGTGCCATCAGTGAGTCGCGGGAGGGTAGCTCCTACGAGCAGTACTTC. It specifies CAISESREGSSYEQYF.

At least ten counts were recorded for this clone. V usage is TRBV2 and J usage is TRBJ2-7, with D perhaps matching TRBD1 or TRBD2 (5 bases each). This CDR3 contains 17 residues. The ends were cut back, 2 bases at V and 2 bases at J, with 19 bases in the middle. Germline loops: CDR1 SNHLY, CDR2 FYNNEI. CDR3 coding DNA: TGTGCCAGCAGTGAAATCGTGATGGGACGGCGGACCTACGAGCAGTACTTC. Its protein product is CASSEIVMGRRTYEQYF.

The chain has TRBV5-1 and TRBJ1-1, with D possibly being TRBD1 (6 bases). The CDR3 extends over 15 amino acids. Trimming removed 3 bases from V and 4 bases from J, with 16 bases in between. Looked up from germline, CDR1 is SGHRS and CDR2 is YFSETQ. CDR3 sequence: CASSWGAGYATEAFF. Written as DNA, the CDR3 is TGCGCCAGCAGCTGGGGGGCAGGGTATGCCACTGAAGCTTTCTTT.

This clone was seen a few times. The chain combines TRBV18 with TRBJ2-3; tentatively, D is TRBD2 (5 bases). Per the germline V gene, CDR1 is KGHSH and CDR2 is LQKENI. V dropped 3 bases and J dropped 5 bases, with 12 bases sitting between them. This CDR3 comprises 14 residues. The CDR3 coding sequence is TGTGCCAGCTCACCTCTCGGGGTGATAGATACGCAGTATTTT. This codes for CASSPLGVIDTQYF. Filled out from reference TRBV18 and TRBJ2-3, the complete variable domain reads NAGVMQNPRHLVRRRGQEARLRCSPMKGHSHVYWYRQLPEEGLKFMVYLQKENIIDESGMPKERFSAEFPKEGPSILRIQQVVRGDSAAYFCASSPLGVIDTQYFGPGTRLTVL.

This chain uses TRBV18 with TRBJ2-3; 7 nucleotides match TRBD2. The V segment lost 1 base and the J segment 6 bases; nucleotides outside the gene matches: 13. Germline CDR1 and CDR2: KGHSH and LQKENI. This CDR3 spans 17 amino acids. The CDR3 sequence is CASSPRLAREVRDTQYF. Here the CDR3 DNA reads TGTGCCAGCTCACCACGACTAGCCCGGGAGGTACGGGATACGCAGTATTTT. Together with reference TRBV18 and TRBJ2-3, the CDR3 gives the full variable domain: NAGVMQNPRHLVRRRGQEARLRCSPMKGHSHVYWYRQLPEEGLKFMVYLQKENIIDESGMPKERFSAEFPKEGPSILRIQQVVRGDSAAYFCASSPRLAREVRDTQYFGPGTRLTVL.

This chain links TRBV28 with TRBJ2-7; D perhaps matches TRBD2 (6 bases). The CDR3 consists of 17 residues. Trimming removed 0 bases at V and 0 bases at J, with 15 bases between. Germline V gene data show CDR1 as MDHEN and CDR2 as SYDVKM. CDR3 sequence: CASSLWRLATSSYEQYF. The CDR3 nucleotides read TGTGCCAGCAGTTTATGGCGGCTAGCGACAAGCTCCTACGAGCAGTACTTC.

This clone was recorded a few times. J is TRBJ2-7 and V is TRBV11-1, with D possibly TRBD2 on 6 matching bases. The V end lost 6 bases, the J end lost 6 bases, and 12 bases lay between the germline ends. This CDR3 is 12 amino acids long. Germline V lookup: CDR1 SGHAT, CDR2 FQDESV (reference sequence). The CDR3 sequence: CASRERRGEQYF. The CDR3 DNA sequence: TGTGCCAGCAGGGAAAGGCGGGGCGAGCAGTACTTC.

Only a few counts were recorded for this clone. The J gene is TRBJ1-1, the V gene TRBV28, with 9 bases fitting TRBD1. Germline trimming cut 6 bases from V and 11 bases from J; bases unmatched to any gene: 19. CDR3 size: 16 residues. Germline lookup yields CDR1 MDHEN and CDR2 SYDVKM. The CDR3 DNA is TGTGCCAGCAGCCATCTCCCGGGACAGGGTCCCCCGAAGGCTTTCTTT. Its protein product is CASSHLPGQGPPKAFF.

This chain connects TRBV5-1 to TRBJ1-1; 8 nucleotides align to TRBD1. V dropped 5 bases and J dropped 1; count of bases not matched to a gene: 4. The CDR3 runs 14 residues. The germline CDR1 and CDR2 sequences are SGHRS and YFSETQ. This CDR3 reads CASREGTGNTEAFF. Written as DNA, the CDR3 is TGCGCCAGCAGGGAAGGGACAGGGAACACTGAAGCTTTCTTT.

This clone was seen just once. V gene TRBV28 combines with J gene TRBJ1-2; D gene uncertain. Looked up from germline, CDR1 is MDHEN and CDR2 is SYDVKM. Trimming took off 1 base at V and 3 bases at J, with 18 bases between the two ends. CDR3 size: 17 residues. DNA of the CDR3: TGTGCCAGCAGTTTATCCGGGAACGGCCAGTTCTACTATGGCTACACCTTC. It codes for CASSLSGNGQFYYGYTF.

This clone has a handful of counts. The rearrangement uses TRBV4-1 and TRBJ2-7; possibly TRBD1 for D (5 bases). The germline V and J ends were trimmed by 3 bases and 2 bases, with 14 bases remaining between them. The CDR3 is 15 residues long. Looked up from germline, CDR1 is MGHRA and CDR2 is YSYEKL. The chain's CDR3 is CASSQRQYGPYEQYF. CDR3 nucleotides: TGCGCCAGCAGCCAGCGACAGTACGGCCCCTACGAGCAGTACTTC.

J is TRBJ1-4 and V is TRBV2, with 8 bases fitting TRBD1. V shed 9 bases and J 8 bases; nucleotides not matched to a gene: 11. Looked up from germline, CDR1 is SNHLY and CDR2 is FYNNEI. CDR3 length equals 14 residues. The CDR3 DNA reads as TGTGCCAGTAAGCTGGACAGGGCAGCAGAAAAACTGTTTTTT. Amino acids: CASKLDRAAEKLFF.

The rearrangement uses TRBV19 and TRBJ2-7; a possible D gene is TRBD2 (6 bases). Germline lookup yields CDR1 LNHDA and CDR2 SQIVND (reference sequence). The V end was cut by 5 bases, the J end by 0 bases, with 17 bases between. This CDR3 comprises 16 residues. CDR3 region: CASSPKDTSPSYEQYF. CDR3 in DNA: TGTGCCAGTAGTCCCAAGGACACTAGCCCCTCCTACGAGCAGTACTTC.